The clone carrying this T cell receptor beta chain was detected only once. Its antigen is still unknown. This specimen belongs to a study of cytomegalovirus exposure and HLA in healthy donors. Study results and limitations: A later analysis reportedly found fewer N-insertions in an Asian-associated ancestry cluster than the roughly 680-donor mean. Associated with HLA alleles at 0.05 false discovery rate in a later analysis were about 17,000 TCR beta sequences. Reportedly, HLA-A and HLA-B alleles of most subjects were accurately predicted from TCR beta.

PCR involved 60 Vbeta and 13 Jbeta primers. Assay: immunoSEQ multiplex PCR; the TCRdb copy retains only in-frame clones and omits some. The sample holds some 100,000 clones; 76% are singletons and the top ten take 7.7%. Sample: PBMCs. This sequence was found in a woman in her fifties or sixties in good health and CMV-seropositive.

The CDR3 DNA reads as TGTGCCACCGCCGGGTTGATAGGAGAGGCCCTCCACTTT. Its protein is CATAGLIGEALHF. The V gene is TRBV7-2, the J gene TRBJ1-6; D gene unclear. The length of the CDR3 is 13 residues. Germline assignment: CDR1 SGHTA and CDR2 FQGNSA. Trimming took off 10 bases at V and 14 bases at J, with 21 bases between the two ends.